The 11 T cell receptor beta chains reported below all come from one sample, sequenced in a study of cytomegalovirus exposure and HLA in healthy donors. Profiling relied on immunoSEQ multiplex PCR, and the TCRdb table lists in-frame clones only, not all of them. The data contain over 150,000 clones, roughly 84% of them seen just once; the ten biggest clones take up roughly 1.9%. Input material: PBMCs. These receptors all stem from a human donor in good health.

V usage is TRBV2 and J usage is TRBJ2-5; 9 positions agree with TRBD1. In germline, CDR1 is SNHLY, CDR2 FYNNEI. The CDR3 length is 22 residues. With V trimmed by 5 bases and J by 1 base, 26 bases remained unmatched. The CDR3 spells CASSRGPQGTGKAQRAQETQYF. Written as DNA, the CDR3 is TGTGCCAGCAGTCGCGGACCACAAGGGACAGGGAAGGCTCAACGGGCCCAAGAGACCCAGTACTTC.

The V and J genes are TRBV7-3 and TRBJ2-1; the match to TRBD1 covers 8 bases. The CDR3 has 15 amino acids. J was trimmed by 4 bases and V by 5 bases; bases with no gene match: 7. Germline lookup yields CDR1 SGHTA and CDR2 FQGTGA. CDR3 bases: TGTGCCAGCAGCACCGGGGGACAGGCATACAATGAGCAGTTCTTC. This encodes CASSTGGQAYNEQFF.

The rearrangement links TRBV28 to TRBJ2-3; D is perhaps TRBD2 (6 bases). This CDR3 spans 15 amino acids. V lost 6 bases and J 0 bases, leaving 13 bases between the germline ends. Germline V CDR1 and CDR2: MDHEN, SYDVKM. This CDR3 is CASRSQGLSTDTQYF. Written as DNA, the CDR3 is TGTGCCAGCAGATCTCAGGGACTCAGCACAGATACGCAGTATTTT.

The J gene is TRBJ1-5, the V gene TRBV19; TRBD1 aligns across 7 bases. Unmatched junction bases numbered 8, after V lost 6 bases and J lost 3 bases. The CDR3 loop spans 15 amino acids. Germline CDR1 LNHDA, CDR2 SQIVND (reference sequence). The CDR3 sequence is CASRGDRGLNQPQHF. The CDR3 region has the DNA TGTGCCAGTAGGGGGGACAGAGGCCTCAATCAGCCCCAGCATTTT.

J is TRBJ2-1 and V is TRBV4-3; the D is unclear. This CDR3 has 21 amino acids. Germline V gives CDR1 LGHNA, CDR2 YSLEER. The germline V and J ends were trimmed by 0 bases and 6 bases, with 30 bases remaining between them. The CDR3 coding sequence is TGCGCCAGCAGCCAAGATCCGGCTAGAATCTACGAAAACCTAAAAACCAATGAGCAGTTCTTC. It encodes CASSQDPARIYENLKTNEQFF.

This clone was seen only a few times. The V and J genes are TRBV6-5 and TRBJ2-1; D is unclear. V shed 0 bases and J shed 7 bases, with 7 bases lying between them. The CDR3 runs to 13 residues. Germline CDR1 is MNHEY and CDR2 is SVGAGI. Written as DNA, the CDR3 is TGTGCCAGCAGTTACTCGTCCGTTAATGAGCAGTTCTTC. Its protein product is CASSYSSVNEQFF.

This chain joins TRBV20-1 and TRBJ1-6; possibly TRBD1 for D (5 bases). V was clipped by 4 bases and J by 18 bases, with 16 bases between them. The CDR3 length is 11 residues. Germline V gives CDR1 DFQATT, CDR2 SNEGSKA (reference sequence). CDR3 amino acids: CSATLGRTPHF. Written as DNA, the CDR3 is TGCAGTGCTACTCTCGGTAGGACACCCCACTTT.

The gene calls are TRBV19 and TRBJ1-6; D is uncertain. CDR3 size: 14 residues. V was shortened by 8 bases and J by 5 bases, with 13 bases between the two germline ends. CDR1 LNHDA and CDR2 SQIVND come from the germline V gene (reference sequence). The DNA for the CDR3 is TGTGCCAGTGACGGGAAAGCCGATAATTCACCCCTCCACTTT. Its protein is CASDGKADNSPLHF. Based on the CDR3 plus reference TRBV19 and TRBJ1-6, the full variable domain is DGGITQSPKYLFRKEGQNVTLSCEQNLNHDAMYWYRQDPGQGLRLIYYSQIVNDFQKGDIAEGYSVSREKKESFPLTVTSAQKNPTAFYLCASDGKADNSPLHFGNGTRLTVT.

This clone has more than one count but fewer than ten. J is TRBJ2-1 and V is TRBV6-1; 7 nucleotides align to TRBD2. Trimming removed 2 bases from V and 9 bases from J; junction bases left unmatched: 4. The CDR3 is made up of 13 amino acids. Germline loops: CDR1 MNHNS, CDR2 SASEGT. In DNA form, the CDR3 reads TGTGCCAGCAGTGAATGGGGGGGAAGTGAGCAGTTCTTC. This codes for CASSEWGGSEQFF.

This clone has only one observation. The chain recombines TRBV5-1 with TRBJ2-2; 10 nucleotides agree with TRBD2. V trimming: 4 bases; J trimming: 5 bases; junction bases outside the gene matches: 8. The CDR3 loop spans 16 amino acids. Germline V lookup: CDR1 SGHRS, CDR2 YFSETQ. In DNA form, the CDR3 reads TGCGCCAGCAGCATATTAGCGGGAGGCCAGACCGGGGAGCTGTTTTTT. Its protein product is CASSILAGGQTGELFF.

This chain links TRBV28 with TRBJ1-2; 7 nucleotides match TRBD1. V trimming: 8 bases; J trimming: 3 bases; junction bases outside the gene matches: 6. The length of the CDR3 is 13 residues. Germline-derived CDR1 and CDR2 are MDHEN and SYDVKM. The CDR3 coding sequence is TGTGCCAGCGGCAGGACAGGTTACTATGGCTACACCTTC. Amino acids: CASGRTGYYGYTF.